The 5 T cell receptor beta chains below all came from one sample that was sequenced in a study of shared clonotypes between healthy human individuals. Generated by immunoSEQ multiplex PCR, the TCRdb table keeps only in-frame clones and is missing some. Of approximately 640,000 clones in the sample, around 72% were seen once. The sequenced sample consisted of memory CD4+ T cells sorted from blood. The subset: CD45RA-negative fraction. All receptors derive from a woman between 25 and 40 years old in good health.

This chain uses TRBV4-2 with TRBJ2-1; the match to TRBD2 covers 12 bases. From germline, CDR1 is LGHNA and CDR2 YNFKEQ. The CDR3 loop spans 16 amino acids. After removal of 4 bases from V and 4 bases from J, the junction contained 5 bases not matched to a gene. The chain's CDR3 is CASSLLAGGFYNEQFF. CDR3 DNA: TGTGCCAGCAGCCTACTAGCGGGAGGTTTTTACAATGAGCAGTTCTTC.

This clone was detected only a few times. The CDR3 reads CASSSRDRENEQFF. The CDR3 region has the DNA TGTGCCAGCAGCTCGAGGGACAGGGAAAATGAGCAGTTCTTC. The V and J genes are TRBV7-9 and TRBJ2-1, with 9 bases identical to TRBD1. The germline gives CDR1 SEHNR, CDR2 FQNEAQ (reference sequence). The CDR3 contains 14 residues. V lost 4 bases to trimming and J lost 7 bases; unmatched junction nucleotides: 5.

Here the CDR3 reads CASSFAGNEKLFF. In nucleotides, the CDR3 is TGCGCCAGCAGCTTTGCGGGAAATGAAAAACTGTTTTTT. The J gene is TRBJ1-4, the V gene TRBV5-1; D gene uncertain. The CDR3 runs to 13 residues. Trimming stripped 2 bases from V and 5 bases from J, with 7 bases between. Germline CDR1 reads SGHRS; CDR2 reads YFSETQ.

This rearrangement joins TRBV5-1 to TRBJ2-7, with TRBD1 matching over 10 bases. The J segment lost 5 bases and the V segment lost 1 base, leaving 9 bases of the junction unmatched. This CDR3 contains 16 residues. Germline V gene data show CDR1 as SGHRS and CDR2 as YFSETQ. Here the CDR3 reads CASSLLRSGTGDEQYF. Here the CDR3 DNA reads TGCGCCAGCAGCTTGTTGCGTTCCGGGACAGGGGACGAGCAGTACTTC.

The chain employs TRBV11-2 and TRBJ2-3; TRBD2 agrees at 13 bases. Germline V gives CDR1 SGHAT, CDR2 FQNNGV. J gave up 4 bases and V 5 bases, and 6 bases lay outside the gene matches. The CDR3 runs 16 residues. The CDR3 sequence: CASSQTSGRLPDTQYF. CDR3 coding DNA: TGTGCCAGCAGCCAGACTAGCGGGAGGTTGCCAGATACGCAGTATTTT. The whole variable domain, remainder taken from reference TRBV11-2 and TRBJ2-3, is EAGVAQSPRYKIIEKRQSVAFWCNPISGHATLYWYQQILGQGPKLLIQFQNNGVVDDSQLPKDRFSAERLKGVDSTLKIQPAKLEDSAVYLCASSQTSGRLPDTQYFGPGTRLTVL.